Listed below are T cell receptor beta chains from one sample, sequenced in a study of blood T cell repertoires in COVID-19. The table came from immunoSEQ multiplex PCR; TCRdb's copy has only in-frame clones and leaves some out. The repertoire holds under 350,000 clones, roughly 90% seen once, with roughly 7.3% in the top ten. The sample taken for sequencing was peripheral blood. Source of these receptors: a woman in her twenties or thirties with COVID-19, enrolled during active disease. The CDR3 runs from the conserved cysteine through the conserved F or W. Fields, in order: clone size, J gene, D gene, V gene, CDR3 protein, CDR3 DNA. D genes are given only for firm matches. Rows give clone size only sometimes, using once, few, many, or a class for an expanded clone.

once TRBJ2-7 NA TRBV5-5 CASSFVSGSYEQYF TGTGCCAGCAGCTTCGTGAGCGGCTCCTACGAGCAGTACTTC
NA TRBJ1-2 TRBD1 TRBV18 CASSPPLGQGALYGYTF TGTGCCAGCTCACCACCGCTAGGACAGGGGGCCTTATATGGCTACACCTTC
NA TRBJ2-7 NA TRBV21-1 CASSKAREPGERPYEQYF TGTGCCAGCAGCAAAGCGCGGGAGCCGGGAGAAAGGCCCTACGAGCAGTACTTC
NA TRBJ1-1 NA TRBV7-9 CASSLVRGRMNTEAFF TGTGCCAGCAGCTTAGTCAGGGGCAGAATGAACACTGAAGCTTTCTTT
NA TRBJ2-1 NA TRBV5-1 CASSLRGGWYNEQFF TGCGCCAGCAGCCTCAGGGGTGGATGGTACAATGAGCAGTTCTTC
NA TRBJ2-1 NA TRBV28 CASSLFALSNLTSRFF TGTGCCAGCAGTTTATTCGCTCTCTCAAACCTTACATCCCGGTTCTTC
NA TRBJ2-7 TRBD1 TRBV10-1 CASSASGTGYEQYF TGCGCCAGCAGCGCCAGCGGGACAGGGTACGAGCAGTACTTC
NA TRBJ2-3 NA TRBV30 CAWTPYGFTDTQYF TGTGCCTGGACCCCCTACGGGTTCACAGATACGCAGTATTTT
NA TRBJ2-5 NA TRBV5-5 CASSSTSLVETQYF TGTGCCAGCAGCTCCACTAGTCTGGTCGAGACCCAGTACTTC
once TRBJ2-5 NA TRBV2 CASSKDPGPRGTQYF TGTGCCAGCAGCAAGGATCCGGGACCCAGGGGAACCCAGTACTTC
NA TRBJ1-2 NA TRBV14 CASSPLRGVNYGYTF TGTGCCAGCAGCCCCCTACGGGGGGTTAACTATGGCTACACCTTC
NA TRBJ1-5 TRBD1 TRBV7-8 CASSLVRAGGSNQPQHF TGTGCCAGCAGCTTAGTACGGGCAGGGGGTAGCAATCAGCCCCAGCATTTT
NA TRBJ2-7 NA TRBV7-6 CASSVRDTFYEQYF TGTGCCAGCAGCGTTCGGGACACTTTTTACGAGCAGTACTTC
NA TRBJ2-1 NA TRBV5-8 CASSLDGSSDEQFF TGTGCCAGCAGCTTGGACGGGTCTAGCGATGAGCAGTTCTTC
NA TRBJ2-1 TRBD2 TRBV25-1 CASSESPSGRQDEQFF TGTGCCAGCAGTGAATCCCCTAGCGGGAGACAGGATGAGCAGTTCTTC
NA TRBJ2-2 NA TRBV6-1 CASSVRQTTNPGELFF TGTGCCAGCAGTGTAAGACAGACCACCAACCCCGGGGAGCTGTTTTTT
once TRBJ2-3 NA TRBV29-1 CSLLMSSAGTQYF TGCAGCCTACTCATGAGCAGTGCGGGTACGCAGTATTTT
few TRBJ1-6 TRBD1 TRBV5-8 CASSFSRDRRVYSPLHF TGTGCCAGCAGCTTTAGCCGGGACAGGAGGGTTTACTCACCCCTCCACTTT
NA TRBJ1-1 NA TRBV7-3 CASSLSPAMNTEAFF TGTGCCAGCAGCTTAAGCCCAGCGATGAACACTGAAGCTTTCTTT
NA TRBJ1-2 NA TRBV5-1 CASSPTATGNYGYTF TGCGCCAGCAGCCCTACAGCAACAGGGAACTATGGCTACACCTTC
NA TRBJ2-5 NA TRBV7-9 CASSSGTTQETQYF TGTGCCAGCAGCTCCGGGACAACTCAAGAGACCCAGTACTTC
NA TRBJ1-2 NA TRBV28 CASSFPPGREMDGYTF TGTGCCAGCAGTTTTCCCCCTGGACGGGAGATGGATGGCTACACCTTC
NA TRBJ2-5 NA TRBV7-2 CASSFFLSGFQETQYF TGTGCCAGCAGCTTCTTTCTAAGCGGGTTCCAAGAGACCCAGTACTTC
NA TRBJ1-4 NA TRBV19 CANKWGRVRAEKLFF TGTGCCAATAAATGGGGGCGGGTAAGGGCTGAAAAACTGTTTTTT
NA TRBJ1-4 NA TRBV30 CAWTEPNEKLFF TGTGCCTGGACAGAACCTAATGAAAAACTGTTTTTT
NA TRBJ2-5 NA TRBV16 CASSPGRDWQETQYF TGTGCCAGCAGTCCCGGACGGGACTGGCAAGAGACCCAGTACTTC
NA TRBJ1-2 NA TRBV29-1 CSVQGGANYGYTF TGCAGCGTTCAAGGGGGGGCTAACTATGGCTACACCTTC
NA TRBJ1-2 NA TRBV5-1 CASSLDRNYGYTF TGCGCCAGCAGCTTGGACAGAAACTATGGCTACACCTTC
NA TRBJ2-3 NA TRBV9 CASSVDWRSTDTQYF TGTGCCAGCAGCGTAGATTGGAGGAGCACAGATACGCAGTATTTT
NA TRBJ2-3 NA TRBV24-1 CATSDVRDTQYF TGTGCCACCAGTGATGTGAGAGATACGCAGTATTTT
NA TRBJ2-3 TRBD1 TRBV4-1 CASSQGPRGLGNTQYF TGCGCCAGCAGCCAAGGCCCCAGGGGGCTAGGAAATACGCAGTATTTT
NA TRBJ1-2 NA TRBV7-9 CASSGPDRGLYGYTF TGTGCCAGCAGCGGCCCTGATAGGGGCCTCTATGGCTACACCTTC
NA TRBJ2-5 TRBD1 TRBV7-6 CASSLHRDRGRGETQYF TGTGCCAGCAGCCTACACCGGGACAGGGGGCGAGGGGAGACCCAGTACTTC
NA TRBJ2-7 TRBD2 TRBV7-6 CASSLLAGGPYEQYF TGTGCCAGCAGCCTGTTAGCGGGAGGGCCGTACGAGCAGTACTTC
NA TRBJ2-1 TRBD1 TRBV27 CASNLSGGGNEQFF TGTGCCAGCAACCTCTCAGGGGGCGGAAATGAGCAGTTCTTC
NA TRBJ1-3 NA TRBV28 CASSRGMFGNTIYF TGTGCCAGCAGCCGCGGGATGTTTGGAAACACCATATATTTT
NA TRBJ2-7 TRBD2 TRBV29-1 CSVGGTNSYEQYF TGCAGCGTTGGGGGGACTAACTCCTACGAGCAGTACTTC
NA TRBJ1-1 TRBD1 TRBV19 CASSGDDRDTEAFF TGTGCCAGTAGTGGAGACGACAGGGATACTGAAGCTTTCTTT
NA TRBJ2-1 NA TRBV3-1/TRBV3-2 CASSHPGGSLSEQFF TGTGCCAGCAGCCACCCAGGAGGGAGCTTATCCGAGCAGTTCTTC
NA TRBJ2-7 NA TRBV11-2 CASSLDRGFSYEQYF TGTGCCAGCAGCTTAGATCGGGGATTCTCCTACGAGCAGTACTTC
NA TRBJ1-5 TRBD1 TRBV11-2 CASSLGQTSNQPQHF TGTGCCAGCAGCTTGGGACAGACAAGCAATCAGCCCCAGCATTTT
NA TRBJ2-5 TRBD2 TRBV6-5 CATSGRGETQYF TGTGCCACCAGCGGGAGGGGAGAGACCCAGTACTTC
once TRBJ1-2 NA TRBV6-5 CASSYSADGYTF TGTGCCAGCAGTTACTCGGCAGATGGCTACACCTTC
NA TRBJ1-2 NA TRBV30 CAWSAGQYGYTF TGTGCCTGGAGTGCCGGACAGTATGGCTACACCTTC
NA TRBJ1-1 NA TRBV5-1 CASSLVRGKNTEAFF TGCGCCAGCAGCTTGGTGCGAGGGAAGAACACTGAAGCTTTCTTT
once TRBJ1-3 NA TRBV6-6 CASAVSGNTIYF TGTGCCAGCGCAGTCTCTGGAAACACCATATATTTT
once TRBJ2-3 TRBD2 TRBV9 CASSAGLADTDTQYF TGTGCCAGCAGCGCCGGACTAGCGGACACAGATACGCAGTATTTT